This T cell receptor (beta chain) was identified during a study of blood T cell repertoires in COVID-19. For the study at large: COVID-19 samples, acute and convalescent, were from the United States, Italy and Spain.

Germline CDR1 SGHTA, CDR2 FQGNSA. The CDR3 is 13 residues long. Trimming left V 0 bases short and J 5 bases short, with 4 bases between. The protocol was immunoSEQ multiplex PCR, while the TCRdb copy is restricted to in-frame clones and leaves out a portion. The sample comprises 360,000 or so clones, around 90% of which are singletons, and just under 4% rests with the top ten. The source material was peripheral blood. V is TRBV7-2 and J is TRBJ2-2; D is unclear. This TCR was sampled from a woman aged 60-75 years with COVID-19, enrolled during active disease. In DNA, the CDR3 is TGTGCCAGCAGCTTAGCGAGGACCGGGGAGCTGTTTTTT. It is translated as CASSLARTGELFF.